The T cell receptor beta chain described here comes from a study of blood T cell repertoires in COVID-19. Study overall: Specimens from acute and convalescent COVID-19 originated in the United States, Italy and Spain. PBMCs, B-cell-depleted T cells, or T cells provided the cDNA or gDNA that made up the material.

V lost 3 bases and J lost 3; bases outside the gene matches: 5. Per the germline V gene, CDR1 is SGHRS and CDR2 is YFSETQ. CDR3 length equals 14 residues. In the original processing: Nucleated cell number was recorded as an estimate derived from reference gene primer amplification. TCRdb's table, derived via immunoSEQ multiplex PCR, lists solely in-frame clones and lacks some. The V and J calls and clone size are taken from that table; D and trimming were inferred from the DNA. The sample consists of over 250,000 clones, around 87% of them appearing once. This clone has a single count. The chain links TRBV5-1 to TRBJ2-7, with 8 bases lining up with TRBD1. The TCR sequence derives from a middle-aged woman who had recovered from COVID-19. The sequencing input was peripheral blood. The DNA of the CDR3 is TGCGCCAGCAGCTCAAGACAGGGGAACTACGAGCAGTACTTC. Encoded protein: CASSSRQGNYEQYF.